The 17 T cell receptor beta chains in this list originate from one sample, sequenced in a study. TCRdb recomputed calls from the RT-PCR reads with MiXCR, one row per CDR3 protein. The profile shows 650,000 to 800,000 distinct CDR3 sequences, 14% of them singletons. Sequencing used memory CD4+ T cells from blood. The receptors were gathered from a female donor in good health, serving as a healthy control.

Note on this clonotype: A clone one base away is much larger, so this may be a read error. The missing conserved phenylalanine or tryptophan at the end of this CDR3 makes a read error likely. The chain combines TRBV29-1 with TRBJ2-7; 8 bases align to TRBD1. The germline gives CDR1 SQVTM, CDR2 ANQGSEA. V trimming: 6 bases; J trimming: 3 bases; junction bases outside the gene matches: 10. The CDR3 runs to 14 residues. Written as DNA, the CDR3 is TGCAGCGTCGCCACCACCGGACAGGGCTACGAGCAGTACTCC. Amino acids: CSVATTGQGYEQYS.

The rearrangement links TRBV4-1 to TRBJ2-5; D not certain. The V and J ends lost 1 base and 4 bases respectively, with 7 bases between them. CDR3 length equals 13 residues. CDR1 MGHRA and CDR2 YSYEKL come from the germline V gene. CDR3 protein: CASSQVQTETQYF. CDR3 nucleotide sequence: TGCGCCAGCAGCCAAGTCCAGACAGAGACCCAGTACTTC.

This clonotype came up a few times. This chain links TRBV7-6 with TRBJ2-1, with 12 bases matching TRBD2. Germline CDR1 and CDR2: SGHVS and FNYEAQ. Unmatched junction bases numbered 8, after V lost 5 bases and J lost 6 bases. The CDR3 runs to 16 residues. The CDR3 is CASSDRLAGVVNEQFF. In DNA, the CDR3 is TGTGCCAGCAGCGACCGACTAGCGGGAGTTGTCAATGAGCAGTTCTTC.

The rearrangement joins TRBV3-1 to TRBJ2-1; no reliable D call. The CDR3 extends over 13 amino acids. V was clipped by 3 bases and J by 5 bases, with 8 bases between them. From germline, CDR1 is LGHDT and CDR2 YNNKEL (reference sequence). The CDR3 region has the DNA TGTGCCAGCAGCCAGTCGTTGAACAATGAGCAGTTCTTC. Translation: CASSQSLNNEQFF.

The gene calls are TRBV20-1 and TRBJ2-1; D gene ambiguous. Trimming shortened V by 7 bases and J by 2 bases, and 18 bases separated the two germline ends. Germline V gives CDR1 DFQATT, CDR2 SNEGSKA (reference sequence). This CDR3 is 15 amino acids long. CDR3: CSGSGSSQPYNEQFF. The CDR3 region has the DNA TGCAGTGGGTCCGGAAGTTCGCAGCCCTACAATGAGCAGTTCTTC.

The chain is built from TRBV10-3 and TRBJ1-3; D unclear. CDR3 length: 15 amino acids. Germline lookup yields CDR1 ENHRY and CDR2 SYGVKD. The V gene lost 2 bases and the J gene lost 0 bases, with 8 bases spanning the gap. The CDR3 sequence: CAISEDHTSGNTIYF. The CDR3 DNA sequence: TGTGCCATCAGTGAGGATCACACCTCTGGAAACACCATATATTTT.

This clonotype was recorded at least ten times. The chain recombines TRBV7-8 with TRBJ2-7, with 7 bases matching TRBD2. The ends lost 1 base at V and 13 bases at J; junction bases unmatched: 7. Germline loops: CDR1 SGHVS, CDR2 FQNEAQ. This CDR3 spans 12 amino acids. In DNA form, the CDR3 reads TGTGCCAGCAGCTTAGAATACGGGACTACTTACTTC. This translates into CASSLEYGTTYF.

This clonotype was detected a few times. The gene calls are TRBV2 and TRBJ2-7, with 7 bases matching TRBD1. There are 13 residues in the CDR3. From germline, CDR1 is SNHLY and CDR2 FYNNEI. V was clipped by 5 bases and J by 5 bases; unmatched bases: 6. The CDR3 protein is CASSQGDSHEQYF. Written as DNA, the CDR3 is TGTGCCAGCAGTCAAGGGGACAGCCACGAGCAGTACTTC.

This clonotype was seen many times. V and J are TRBV4-3 and TRBJ2-1; D unresolved. Between the trimmed V and J ends, which lost 3 bases and 8 bases, there was a span of 20 bases. The germline gives CDR1 LGHNA, CDR2 YSLEER. CDR3 length: 16 amino acids. CDR3 bases: TGCGCCAGCAGCCACGTAGTAGGCGGTGTTGGGGATGAGCAGTTCTTC. It yields the protein CASSHVVGGVGDEQFF.

V is TRBV27 and J is TRBJ1-6, with D uncertain. Germline V lookup: CDR1 MNHEY, CDR2 SMNVEV (reference sequence). The CDR3 is 20 residues long. Trimming left V 5 bases short and J 3 bases short, with 26 bases between. The CDR3 here is CASSPSPGRYIRDYNSPLHF. The DNA for the CDR3 is TGTGCCAGCAGTCCGAGCCCCGGACGGTATATACGGGACTATAATTCACCCCTCCACTTT.

The table lists this clonotype with many counts. The chain carries TRBV5-6 and TRBJ2-3, with D maybe TRBD2 (6 bases). The ends were cut back, 4 bases at V and 8 bases at J, with 8 bases in the middle. In germline, CDR1 is SGHDT, CDR2 YYEEEE. The CDR3 sequence is 11 residues long. The CDR3 nucleotides are TGTGCCAGCAGCGCGGGGCTTACGCAGTATTTT. Its translation: CASSAGLTQYF.

This clonotype was observed many times. This chain connects TRBV5-1 to TRBJ1-1; D is unresolved. The CDR3 is 15 residues long. V was pared by 1 base and J by 3 bases, with 13 bases between. Germline CDR1 is SGHRS and CDR2 is YFSETQ. CDR3 nucleotide sequence: TGCGCCAGCAGCTTGAGGGATCCGAGGGACACTGAAGCTTTCTTT. Protein product: CASSLRDPRDTEAFF.

This chain links TRBV18 with TRBJ2-7, with 9 bases aligning to TRBD2. CDR1 and CDR2 (germline): KGHSH, LQKENI. With 2 bases clipped from V and 3 bases from J, the junction kept 8 bases outside the gene matches. CDR3 size: 16 residues. The CDR3 sequence is CASSPSSGMGDYEQYF. The CDR3 DNA follows: TGTGCCAGCTCACCATCTAGCGGGATGGGCGACTACGAGCAGTACTTC.

The table lists this clonotype with a few counts. The rearrangement uses TRBV6-2 or TRBV6-3 and TRBJ1-5; D is possibly TRBD1 (5 bases). Germline V gene lookup returns CDR1 MNHEY and CDR2 SVGEGT. The CDR3 is 15 residues long. V was pared by 2 bases and J by 4 bases, with 12 bases between. The CDR3 loop reads CASSYGGFGNQPQHF. CDR3 bases: TGTGCCAGCAGTTACGGGGGATTTGGAAATCAGCCCCAGCATTTT.

This clonotype was seen ten or more times. The chain links TRBV6-5 to TRBJ2-2, with TRBD1 matching 9 bases. This CDR3 spans 15 amino acids. The germline gives CDR1 MNHEY, CDR2 SVGAGI. J lost 1 base, V lost 5 bases, and 2 bases had no gene match. CDR3 nucleotide sequence: TGTGCCAGCAGTAGACAGGGGGGGAACACCGGGGAGCTGTTTTTT. Translated, it gives CASSRQGGNTGELFF.

CDR3 coding DNA: TGCAGTGCAACCCCCCCCGGCAGCGGAGCTTTCTTT. Protein: CSATPPGSGAFF. The rearrangement uses TRBV20-1 and TRBJ1-1; D is unresolved. Trimming left V 6 bases short and J 10 bases short, with 18 bases between. CDR1 and CDR2 from the germline V gene are DFQATT and SNEGSKA (reference sequence). CDR3 size: 12 residues.

This clonotype turned up a few times. CDR3 residues: CASSFRGTPYQPQHF. The CDR3 region has the DNA TGTGCCAGCAGCTTCCGCGGGACACCCTATCAGCCCCAGCATTTT. The V and J genes are TRBV7-2 and TRBJ1-5; possibly TRBD1 for D (6 bases). CDR1 SGHTA and CDR2 FQGNSA come from the germline V gene. Trimming removed 3 bases at V and 5 bases at J, with 14 bases between. CDR3 size: 15 residues.